This T cell receptor (beta chain) is from a study of T-cell memory formation after mild COVID-19. Each CDR3 protein is one row after TCRdb ran MiXCR on the 5' RACE reads. Of a few hundred thousand distinct CDR3 sequences in the sample, roughly 21% were seen once. This CDR3 has 16 residues. V shed 1 base and J 2 bases; nucleotides not matched to a gene: 5. Germline V gene sequence: CDR1 LGHDT, CDR2 YNNKEL (reference sequence). The J gene is TRBJ2-1, the V gene TRBV3-1; TRBD2 aligns across 7 bases. The sequencing sample was made of PBMCs or a T cell subset sorted from them (not recorded which). The clonotype comes from an adult woman who had mild COVID-19 (a few samples of this study predate the infection). Cell type and time point are not known. The DNA of the CDR3 is TGTGCCAGCAGCCAAGGGCGGGCGGGAGCCTACAATGAGCAGTTCTTC. As protein: CASSQGRAGAYNEQFF.